This TCR beta chain emerged from a study of cytomegalovirus exposure and HLA in healthy donors. To note about this clone: Its antigen remains unknown.

The V gene lost 0 bases and the J gene lost 7 bases, with 8 bases spanning the gap. This CDR3 has 13 residues. Germline V gives CDR1 SGHNT, CDR2 YYREEE (reference sequence). Amplification used 60 Vbeta primers and 13 Jbeta primers. The repertoire was sequenced with immunoSEQ multiplex PCR; TCRdb's copy has only in-frame clones and lacks some. The table includes over 150,000 clones, about 80% detected once. Findings and limits, study-wide: Some segments of the V type, notably TRBV6-2 and TRBV6-3, were excluded as indistinguishable.

The receptor comes from a man younger than 30 in good health and CMV-seropositive. The genes are TRBV5-4 and TRBJ2-1; D ambiguous. The material sequenced was PBMCs. CDR3 in DNA: TGTGCCAGCAGCTTGGAGCGATTTAATGAGCAGTTCTTC. It encodes CASSLERFNEQFF.